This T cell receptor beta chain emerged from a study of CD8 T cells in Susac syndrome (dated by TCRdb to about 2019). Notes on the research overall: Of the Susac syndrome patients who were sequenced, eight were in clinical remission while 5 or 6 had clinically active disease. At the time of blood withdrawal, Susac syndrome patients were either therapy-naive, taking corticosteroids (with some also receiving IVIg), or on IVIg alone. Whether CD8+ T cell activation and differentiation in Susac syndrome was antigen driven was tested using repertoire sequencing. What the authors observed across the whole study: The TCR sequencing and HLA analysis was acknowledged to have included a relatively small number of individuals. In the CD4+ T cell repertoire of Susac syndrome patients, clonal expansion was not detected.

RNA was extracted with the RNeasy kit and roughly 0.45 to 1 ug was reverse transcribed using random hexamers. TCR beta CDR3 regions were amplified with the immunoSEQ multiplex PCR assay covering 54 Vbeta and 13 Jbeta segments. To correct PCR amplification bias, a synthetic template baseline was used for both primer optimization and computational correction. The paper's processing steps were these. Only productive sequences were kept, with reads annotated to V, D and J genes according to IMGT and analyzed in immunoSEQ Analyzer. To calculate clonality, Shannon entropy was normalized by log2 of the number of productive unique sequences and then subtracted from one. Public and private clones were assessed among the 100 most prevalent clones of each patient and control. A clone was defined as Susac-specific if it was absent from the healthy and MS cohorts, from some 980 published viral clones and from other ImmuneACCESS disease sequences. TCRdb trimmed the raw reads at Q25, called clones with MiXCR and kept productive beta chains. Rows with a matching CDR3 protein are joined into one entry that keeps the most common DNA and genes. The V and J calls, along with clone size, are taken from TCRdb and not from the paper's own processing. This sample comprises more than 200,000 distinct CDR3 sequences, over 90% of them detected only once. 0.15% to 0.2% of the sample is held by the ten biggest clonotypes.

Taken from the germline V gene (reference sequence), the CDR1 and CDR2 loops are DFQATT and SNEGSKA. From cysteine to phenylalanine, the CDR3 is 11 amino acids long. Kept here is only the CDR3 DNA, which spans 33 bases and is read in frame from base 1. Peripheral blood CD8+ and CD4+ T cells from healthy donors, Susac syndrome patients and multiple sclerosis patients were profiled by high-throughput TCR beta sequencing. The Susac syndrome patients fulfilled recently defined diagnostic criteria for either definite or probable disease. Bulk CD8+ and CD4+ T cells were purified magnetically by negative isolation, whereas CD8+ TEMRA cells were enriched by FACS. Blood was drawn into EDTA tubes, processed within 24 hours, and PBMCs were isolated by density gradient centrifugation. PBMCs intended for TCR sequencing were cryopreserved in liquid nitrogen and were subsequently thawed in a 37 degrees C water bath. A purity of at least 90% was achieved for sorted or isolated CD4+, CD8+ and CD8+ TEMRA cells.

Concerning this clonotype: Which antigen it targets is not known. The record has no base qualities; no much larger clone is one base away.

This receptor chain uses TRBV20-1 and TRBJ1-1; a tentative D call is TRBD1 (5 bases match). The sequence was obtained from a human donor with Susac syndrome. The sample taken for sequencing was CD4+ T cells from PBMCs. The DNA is TGCAGGCGACAGAGGAACACTGAAGCTTTCTTT. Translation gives CRRQRNTEAFF.